Listed below are T cell receptor beta chains from one sample, sequenced in a study of T cells after yellow fever vaccination. Each CDR3 protein is one row after TCRdb ran MiXCR on the 5' RACE reads. The sample lists some 200,000 distinct CDR3 sequences; approximately 11% were seen once. The specimen was CD8+ T cells sorted from PBMCs, collected 15 days after the yellow fever booster vaccination. The receptors derive from a man younger than 30 who received the YFV17D yellow fever vaccine. Both conserved end residues are part of each CDR3. A D gene is named only where the DNA matches it firmly. Clone size is shown for a subset of rows, as once, few, many or a class of expanded clone.

d_gene	v_gene	j_gene	abundance	CDR3nt	CDR3aa
TRBD2	TRBV29-1	TRBJ2-5	many	TGCAGCGTTGAAGGACTAGCGGGGAAAGAGACCCAGTACTTC	CSVEGLAGKETQYF
TRBD2	TRBV20-1	TRBJ2-3	few	TGCAGTGCTGAAACACTCCGGGACTCGCGGGAGGATACGCAGTATTTT	CSAETLRDSREDTQYF
TRBD1	TRBV12-3/TRBV12-4	TRBJ2-3	few	TGTGCCAGCAGTTCAGGGGGATCCTGGACAGATACGCAGTATTTT	CASSSGGSWTDTQYF
-	TRBV19	TRBJ2-5	few	TGTGCCAGTAGTCAATCGACAGAAGAGACCCAGTACTTC	CASSQSTEETQYF
-	TRBV4-1	TRBJ2-5	-	TGCGCCAGCAGCCCCGCTCGGGCTGAAGAGACCCAGTACTTC	CASSPARAEETQYF
-	TRBV6-4	TRBJ2-2	-	TGTGCCAGCAGTGACTCGATCCACGGGGAGCTGTTTTTT	CASSDSIHGELFF
TRBD2	TRBV24-1	TRBJ2-5	few	TGTGCCACCAGTGATACAGGACTAGCGGGGGGGCCGAGCGAGACCCAGTACTTC	CATSDTGLAGGPSETQYF
TRBD2	TRBV29-1	TRBJ2-1	many	TGCAGCGTTGAAGATCTCGGGGGACTAGTCTCTTACAATGAGCAGTTCTTC	CSVEDLGGLVSYNEQFF
-	TRBV4-3	TRBJ2-1	few	TGCGCCAGCAGCCAAGACCGGGGGGCGAATGAGCAGTTCTTC	CASSQDRGANEQFF
-	TRBV7-9	TRBJ2-1	-	TGTGCCAGCAGCTTGGTGGTCGGGGCCTACAATGAGCAGTTCTTC	CASSLVVGAYNEQFF
-	TRBV25-1	TRBJ1-2	-	TGTGCCAGCAGTGTCGGGACGGTAAACTATGGCTACACCTTC	CASSVGTVNYGYTF
-	TRBV5-4	TRBJ2-2	-	TGTGCCAGCAGCTTGGGGACAACCGGGGCCGGGGAGCTGTTTTTT	CASSLGTTGAGELFF
TRBD1	TRBV5-5	TRBJ2-5	many	TGTGCCAGCAGCCTCACAGGGGGCGCAGAGACCCAGTACTTC	CASSLTGGAETQYF
TRBD2	TRBV12-3/TRBV12-4	TRBJ2-1	few	TGTGCCAGCAGTAGTACTAGCGGGGAATATAATGAGCAGTTCTTC	CASSSTSGEYNEQFF
-	TRBV27	TRBJ1-1	-	TGTGCCAGCAGCTTACCAGGGGTAGAACGGGCTTTCTTT	CASSLPGVERAFF
-	TRBV21-1	TRBJ2-5	-	TGTGCCAGCAGCACGACAGGGCGGGAGACCCAGTACTTC	CASSTTGRETQYF
-	TRBV4-3	TRBJ2-7	many	TGCGCCAGCAGCCAGAGCTCGTTCAGCGAGCAGTACTTC	CASSQSSFSEQYF
TRBD1	TRBV4-1	TRBJ2-7	few	TGCGCCAGCAGCCTAAAATCGACGACAGGGGGCGTCCCCTACGAGCAGTACTTC	CASSLKSTTGGVPYEQYF
-	TRBV11-2	TRBJ1-1	many	TGTGCCAGCAGCTTTTTGCGGATGAACACTGAAGCTTTCTTT	CASSFLRMNTEAFF
-	TRBV4-1	TRBJ2-1	many	TGCGCCAGCAGCCAAGCTCATGTAGATGGGAACTCCTACAATGAGCAGTTCTTC	CASSQAHVDGNSYNEQFF
TRBD1	TRBV19	TRBJ2-1	-	TGTGCCAGTAGCCGCGGGACAGGGGGAATCAATGAGCAGTTCTTC	CASSRGTGGINEQFF
-	TRBV7-9	TRBJ2-3	many	TGTGCCAGCAGCCGTCTGAGGGACGGAAGGGCAGATACGCAGTATTTT	CASSRLRDGRADTQYF
-	TRBV6-5	TRBJ2-2	few	TGTGCCAGCAGTTACGGGGGCGGGGAGCTGTTTTTT	CASSYGGGELFF
-	TRBV3-1	TRBJ1-3	many	TGTGCCAGCAGCGCAGAAATAGGGTTTACTGGAAACACCATATATTTT	CASSAEIGFTGNTIYF
TRBD2	TRBV7-9	TRBJ2-7	few	TGTGCCAGCGGGGTCCTAGCGGGGAGCTACGAGCAGTACTTC	CASGVLAGSYEQYF
TRBD2	TRBV7-3	TRBJ2-1	few	TGTGCCAGCAGCCCAGCGGGAGTCGACCCAGCATGGACCCCCCATGAGCAGTTCTTC	CASSPAGVDPAWTPHEQFF
-	TRBV9	TRBJ2-3	-	TGTGCCAGCAGCGTCTGGTCCCATAGTCGGGGCACAGATACGCAGTATTTT	CASSVWSHSRGTDTQYF
-	TRBV11-2	TRBJ2-3	few	TGTGCCAGCAGCAACCGGGACAAGCAAAGGGATACGCAGTATTTT	CASSNRDKQRDTQYF
-	TRBV12-3/TRBV12-4	TRBJ2-5	-	TGTGCCAGCAGTTACGCGAACCGACAGTTAGAGACCCAGTACTTC	CASSYANRQLETQYF
-	TRBV12-3/TRBV12-4	TRBJ2-1	-	TGTGCCAGCACCCGATCGGACAATGAGCAGTTCTTC	CASTRSDNEQFF
TRBD2	TRBV10-3	TRBJ2-5	few	TGTGCCATCAGTGAAGAGCGGGGCAGGTACCAAGAGACCCAGTACTTC	CAISEERGRYQETQYF
-	TRBV6-2/TRBV6-3	TRBJ2-1	-	TGTGCCAGCAGTTACTCTTTTGGGACCCCAGGGGCCAATGAGCAGTTCTTC	CASSYSFGTPGANEQFF
TRBD2	TRBV10-2	TRBJ2-3	-	TGCGCCAGCGGTGTACTAGCGGGCACAGATACGCAGTATTTT	CASGVLAGTDTQYF
-	TRBV3-2	TRBJ1-5	few	TGTGCCAGCAGCCACGGGACAGGGATGTTATATCAGCCCCAGCATTTT	CASSHGTGMLYQPQHF
TRBD1	TRBV5-1	TRBJ2-1	-	TGCGCCAGCAGCTTACAGGGGGCGGGCAATGAGCAGTTCTTC	CASSLQGAGNEQFF
-	TRBV6-6	TRBJ1-1	many	TGTGCCAGCAGCCCTGGGCGAGGGGCTTTCTTT	CASSPGRGAFF
TRBD1	TRBV5-6	TRBJ2-6	-	TGTGCCAGCAGCTTGGACAGGGGGCGCTGGTTTGGGGCCAACGTCCTGACTTTC	CASSLDRGRWFGANVLTF
TRBD1	TRBV29-1	TRBJ1-2	-	TGCAGCGTGCCGGGACAGGACCTTACTAACTATGGCTACACCTTC	CSVPGQDLTNYGYTF
-	TRBV15	TRBJ2-3	-	TGTGCCACCAGCAGAGATCTTGGGGTTACAGATACGCAGTATTTT	CATSRDLGVTDTQYF
TRBD2	TRBV27	TRBJ2-7	-	TGTGCCAGCAGTTGGGGGGGGGTACCCTACGAGCAGTACTTC	CASSWGGVPYEQYF
-	TRBV23-1	TRBJ1-5	few	TGCGCCAGCAGTCCCGCTCATTGGCCCCAGCATTTT	CASSPAHWPQHF
-	TRBV30	TRBJ1-1	-	TGTGCCTGGAGTAGGTTAGGACCGACTGAAGCTTTCTTT	CAWSRLGPTEAFF
-	TRBV12-3/TRBV12-4	TRBJ1-1	-	TGTGCCAGCAGGGGTACCTTGAACACTGAAGCTTTCTTT	CASRGTLNTEAFF
-	TRBV29-1	TRBJ1-1	-	TGCAGCGTTGGATCGGCAGGGTGGGGCACTGAAGCTTTCTTT	CSVGSAGWGTEAFF
-	TRBV6-2/TRBV6-3	TRBJ1-1	few	TGTGCCAGCAGTTACTTGGGGGAGCAAGACACTGAAGCTTTCTTT	CASSYLGEQDTEAFF
TRBD2	TRBV27	TRBJ2-3	many	TGTGCCAGCAGCTTCACTAGCGGGGTTCCGCTGGATACGCAGTATTTT	CASSFTSGVPLDTQYF
-	TRBV7-9	TRBJ2-5	-	TGTGCCAGCAGCTTCAGGGCGGAGACCCAGTACTTC	CASSFRAETQYF
-	TRBV13	TRBJ2-3	-	TGTGCCAGCAGCTTCGGGGGCAGTGAGAGCACAGATACGCAGTATTTT	CASSFGGSESTDTQYF
-	TRBV7-2	TRBJ2-5	-	TGTGCCAGCAGCCCCGACGGTGGCTGGGAGACCCAGTACTTC	CASSPDGGWETQYF
-	TRBV7-9	TRBJ1-1	-	TGTGCCAGCAGCTTAGGCGTTCGCACTGAAGCTTTCTTT	CASSLGVRTEAFF
-	TRBV14	TRBJ1-2	-	TGTGCCAGCAGCCAAAGACGATGGGGGCAAGTTTTCGGCTACACCTTC	CASSQRRWGQVFGYTF
-	TRBV13	TRBJ1-1	-	TGTGCCAGCAGCCCCGGGAGCATGAACACTGAAGCTTTCTTT	CASSPGSMNTEAFF
-	TRBV6-5	TRBJ2-1	few	TGTGCCAGCAGTATGGCAGGGCCCTACAATGAGCAGTTCTTC	CASSMAGPYNEQFF
-	TRBV7-9	TRBJ1-2	many	TGTGCCAGCAGCTCCTCAGGGGTCTATGGCTACACCTTC	CASSSSGVYGYTF